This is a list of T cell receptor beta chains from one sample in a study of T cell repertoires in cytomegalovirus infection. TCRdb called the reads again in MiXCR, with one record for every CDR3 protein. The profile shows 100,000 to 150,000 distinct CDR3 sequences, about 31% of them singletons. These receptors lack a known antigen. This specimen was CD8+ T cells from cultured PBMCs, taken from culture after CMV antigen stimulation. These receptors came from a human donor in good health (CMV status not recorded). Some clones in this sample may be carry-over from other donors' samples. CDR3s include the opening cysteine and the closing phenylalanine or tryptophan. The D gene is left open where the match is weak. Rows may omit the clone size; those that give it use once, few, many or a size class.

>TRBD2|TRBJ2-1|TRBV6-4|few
TGTGCCAGCAGGGGACTAGCGGGCTACAATGAGCAGTTCTTC
CASRGLAGYNEQFF
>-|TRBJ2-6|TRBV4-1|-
TGCGCCAGCAGTCACTGGGGGGCTGATGGGGCCAACGTCCTGACTTTC
CASSHWGADGANVLTF
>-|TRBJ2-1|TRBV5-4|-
TGTGCCAGCAGGTGGACAGGAGGGAGAGGTGAGCAGTTCTTC
CASRWTGGRGEQFF
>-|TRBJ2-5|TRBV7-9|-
TGTGCCAGCAGCTTATACCAGGACAGTCCTCGGGAAGAGACCCAGTACTTC
CASSLYQDSPREETQYF
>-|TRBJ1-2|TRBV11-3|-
TGTGCCAGCAGACCTCGGAGGAGGGGAAATGGCTACACCTTC
CASRPRRRGNGYTF
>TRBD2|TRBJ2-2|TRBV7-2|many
TGTGCCAGCAGCTTATTGTCTAGCGGGGTGTCCGGGGAGCTGTTTTTT
CASSLLSSGVSGELFF
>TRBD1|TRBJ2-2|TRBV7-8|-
TGTGCCAGCAGCTCCGACAGGGGGTCGGGCACCGGGGAGCTGTTTTTT
CASSSDRGSGTGELFF
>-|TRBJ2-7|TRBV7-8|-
TGTGCCAGCAGCTTTTCATTGGACAGCCCTGGGGACGAGCAGTACTTC
CASSFSLDSPGDEQYF
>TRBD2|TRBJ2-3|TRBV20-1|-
TGCAGTGCCGCAACTTTAGCGGGGGGGCCTGGGGTGACAGATACGCAGTATTTT
CSAATLAGGPGVTDTQYF
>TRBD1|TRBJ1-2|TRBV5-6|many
TGTGCCAGCAGCCCCGAGACAGGGGTCGGGGTAGTTGGCTACACCTTC
CASSPETGVGVVGYTF
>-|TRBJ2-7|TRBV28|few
TGTGCCAGCAGTTTCCAGGTTGTGGGGGGGGCAACCTACGAGCAGTACTTC
CASSFQVVGGATYEQYF
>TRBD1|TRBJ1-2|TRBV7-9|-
TGTGCCAGCGGGGGGGACAGGGGGAATACATATGGCTACACCTTC
CASGGDRGNTYGYTF
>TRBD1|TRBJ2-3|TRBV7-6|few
TGTGCCAGCAGCTTAAGTCCGACAGGGGCATGGGCCACAGATACGCAGTATTTT
CASSLSPTGAWATDTQYF